Included here is one TCR beta chain sequence, with context. This sample is part of a study of blood T cell repertoires in COVID-19. Study-level background: T cells, B-cell-depleted T cells, or PBMCs supplied cDNA or gDNA.

In the authors' methods: Reference gene primer amplification yielded estimated nucleated cell counts. The repertoire was sequenced with immunoSEQ multiplex PCR; TCRdb's copy has only in-frame clones and lacks some. From that table come the V and J calls and clone size; the DNA was used to work out D and trimming. This table holds roughly 90,000 clones, over 80% found once. V lost 4 bases, J lost 5 bases, and 15 bases lay in between. Germline V gene lookup returns CDR1 LNHDA and CDR2 SQIVND (reference sequence). The CDR3 is made up of 14 amino acids. The sequence was collected from a woman aged 80 or over with active or convalescent COVID-19. The V gene is TRBV19, the J gene TRBJ2-7; unclear D gene. The sample was peripheral blood. The CDR3 DNA sequence: TGTGCCAGTAGTAAGATGCTAAGCGTGGACGAGCAGTACTTC. It is translated as CASSKMLSVDEQYF.